This T cell receptor beta chain appears in the sequencing data of a study of shared clonotypes between healthy human individuals. V lost 2 bases to trimming and J lost 5 bases, with 9 bases between them. CDR1 and CDR2 (germline): MNHEY, SVGAGI. CDR3 length: 13 amino acids. In its sample, this clone was seen once. The same CDR3 is also encoded by other DNA sequences in this sample. The assay was immunoSEQ multiplex PCR, and TCRdb's table has in-frame clones only and misses some. The sample has some 2,000,000 clones; 85% to 95% are singletons. The sample comprised naive CD4+ T cells sorted from blood. Specified subset: CD45RA+ positively selected. The source is a man between 18 and 35 years old in good health. J is TRBJ1-1 and V is TRBV6-5, with D unclear. The CDR3 here is CASSYGRGTEAFF. Written as DNA, the CDR3 is TGTGCCAGCAGTTACGGGAGAGGGACTGAAGCTTTCTTT.